These 31 T cell receptor beta chains were sequenced from one sample in a study of shared clonotypes between healthy human individuals. TCRdb's table, derived via immunoSEQ multiplex PCR, lists solely in-frame clones and lacks some. The data contain roughly 500,000 clones, over 65% of them singletons. The sample was PBMCs. All receptors derive from a woman aged 40-49 years in good health. Some clones in this sample may be carry-over from other donors' samples.

The chain couples TRBV28 to TRBJ1-2; TRBD1 matches 9 bases. Germline assignment: CDR1 MDHEN and CDR2 SYDVKM. Trimming cost V 6 bases and J 8 bases; bases outside gene matches: 7. The CDR3 contains 13 residues. The CDR3: CASRTTGGLGYTF. The CDR3 DNA follows: TGTGCCAGCAGAACAACAGGGGGCCTCGGCTACACCTTC.

This clone was counted a few times. The V gene is TRBV29-1, the J gene TRBJ1-1, with D possibly matching TRBD1 (5 bases). Looked up from germline, CDR1 is SQVTM and CDR2 is ANQGSEA. The CDR3 has 14 amino acids. The germline V and J ends were trimmed by 6 bases and 6 bases, with 20 bases remaining between them. DNA of the CDR3: TGCAGCGTCGCCGGGGGGATAGCAGACGCTGAAGCTTTCTTT. Protein: CSVAGGIADAEAFF.

This chain uses TRBV28 with TRBJ1-4; 7 bases are shared with TRBD1. The CDR3 is 14 amino acids. From germline, CDR1 is MDHEN and CDR2 SYDVKM. V lost 6 bases to trimming and J lost 7 bases; unmatched junction nucleotides: 8. Here the CDR3 reads CASRSTGLAEKLFF. DNA for the CDR3: TGTGCCAGCAGATCGACAGGGCTGGCTGAAAAACTGTTTTTT.

As regards this clone: It is likely a read error: a sequence one base away is far more abundant. The same CDR3 is also encoded by other DNA sequences in this sample. The DNA for the CDR3 is TGTGCCAGCAGTTTAGGGGCAGGCTATGGCTACACCTTC. Its translation is CASSLGAGYGYTF. The rearrangement joins TRBV28 to TRBJ1-2, with D possibly matching TRBD1 (5 bases). Trimming pared 2 bases from V and 4 bases from J, leaving 8 bases between. The CDR3 is 13 residues long. Germline lookup yields CDR1 MDHEN and CDR2 SYDVKM.

CDR3 amino acids: CASSPHLAAGRNEKLFF. The CDR3 bases are TGTGCCAGCAGCCCCCACCTCGCCGCGGGACGAAATGAAAAACTGTTTTTT. The V gene is TRBV9, the J gene TRBJ1-4, with D possibly matching TRBD1 (5 bases). Trimming removed 4 bases from V and 5 bases from J, with 21 bases in between. The CDR3 extends over 17 amino acids. Looked up from germline, CDR1 is SGDLS and CDR2 is YYNGEE. Looking up the rest from reference TRBV9 and TRBJ1-4 gives the full variable domain: DSGVTQTPKHLITATGQRVTLRCSPRSGDLSVYWYQQSLDQGLQFLIQYYNGEERAKGNILERFSAQQFPDLHSELNLSSLELGDSALYFCASSPHLAAGRNEKLFFGSGTQLSVL.

This clone was detected ten times or more. This sample also contains other DNA sequences that code for the same CDR3. The rearrangement joins TRBV5-1 to TRBJ2-2; 8 bases agree with TRBD1. Germline CDR1 reads SGHRS; CDR2 reads YFSETQ. This CDR3 comprises 16 residues. J was trimmed by 7 bases and V by 0 bases; bases with no gene match: 8. CDR3 in amino acids: CASSLARAGGIGELFF. The DNA of the CDR3 is TGCGCCAGCAGCTTGGCCCGAGCAGGGGGCATCGGGGAGCTGTTTTTT.

This clone was found many times. The V call is TRBV7-2, the J call TRBJ2-3; no definite D call. Germline-derived CDR1 and CDR2 are SGHTA and FQGNSA. V shed 1 base and J shed 0 bases, with 8 bases lying between them. CDR3 length: 15 residues. The CDR3 DNA sequence: TGTGCCAGCAGCTTAGTATCAGCAAGCACAGATACGCAGTATTTT. Protein sequence: CASSLVSASTDTQYF.

This chain connects TRBV6-5 to TRBJ1-1, with D unresolved. The V gene's germline CDR1 is MNHEY and CDR2 SVGAGI. This CDR3 contains 14 residues. V was cut by 6 bases and J by 1 base, with 12 bases left in between. The CDR3: CASRLGLTNTEAFF. The CDR3 region has the DNA TGTGCCAGCAGGCTCGGACTTACGAACACTGAAGCTTTCTTT.

The chain links TRBV28 to TRBJ1-1, with 7 bases that match TRBD1. Germline V lookup: CDR1 MDHEN, CDR2 SYDVKM. The CDR3 has 12 residues. Unmatched junction bases numbered 1, after V lost 4 bases and J lost 5 bases. In DNA form, the CDR3 reads TGTGCCAGCAGTTACAGGGGAACTGAAGCTTTCTTT. Its translation is CASSYRGTEAFF.

The rearrangement joins TRBV9 to TRBJ1-1, with a tentative D call TRBD1 (5 bases). Germline assignment: CDR1 SGDLS and CDR2 YYNGEE. The CDR3 has 17 residues. The V end lost 0 bases, the J end lost 0 bases, and 15 bases lay between the germline ends. CDR3 sequence (DNA): TGTGCCAGCAGCGTAGGGGTTCGACAGTCTTTGAACACTGAAGCTTTCTTT. Amino acids: CASSVGVRQSLNTEAFF.

V usage is TRBV5-4 and J usage is TRBJ1-2; no reliable D call. Germline V CDR1 and CDR2: SGHNT, YYREEE (reference sequence). This CDR3 comprises 11 residues. The V and J ends lost 0 bases and 10 bases respectively, with 7 bases between them. The CDR3 protein is CASSLETDYTF. The CDR3 bases are TGTGCCAGCAGCTTGGAAACAGACTACACCTTC.

The chain recombines TRBV2 with TRBJ2-5; D gene ambiguous. V dropped 4 bases and J dropped 5 bases, with 11 bases sitting between them. CDR1 is SNHLY, CDR2 FYNNEI, per germline. The CDR3 consists of 13 residues. For the CDR3, the DNA is TGTGCCAGCAGTGGGGCCTCCCGGGAGACCCAGTACTTC. This gives the protein CASSGASRETQYF. Full variable domain (missing parts from reference TRBV2 and TRBJ2-5): EPEVTQTPSHQVTQMGQEVILRCVPISNHLYFYWYRQILGQKVEFLVSFYNNEISEKSEIFDDQFSVERPDGSNFTLKIRSTKLEDSAMYFCASSGASRETQYFGPGTRLLVL.

The CDR3 nucleotides are TGTGCCTGGAGTGTAGGGAGTAAAAGAGGCTCCTACGAGCAGTACTTC. Amino acids: CAWSVGSKRGSYEQYF. This chain uses TRBV30 with TRBJ2-7; tentatively, D is TRBD2 (5 bases). V gave up 0 bases and J gave up 0 bases, with 15 bases separating them. Germline loops: CDR1 GTSNPN, CDR2 SVGIG (reference sequence). The CDR3 spans 16 residues.

The chain links TRBV4-1 to TRBJ2-5; D might be TRBD1 (6 bases). The V and J ends lost 8 bases and 5 bases respectively, with 24 bases between them. Germline CDR1 and CDR2: MGHRA and YSYEKL. This CDR3 has 16 residues. The CDR3 loop reads CASRSLTGDGRETQYF. The CDR3 bases are TGCGCCAGCCGCAGCTTGACAGGCGACGGTAGGGAGACCCAGTACTTC.

Note on this clone: The same CDR3 also results from other DNA sequences found in this sample. J is TRBJ1-1 and V is TRBV4-1; D remains unclear. The ends were cut back, 1 base at V and 2 bases at J, with 8 bases in the middle. Germline lookup yields CDR1 MGHRA and CDR2 YSYEKL. The CDR3 runs to 14 residues. CDR3 sequence reads: CASSQVGGNTEAFF. Here the CDR3 DNA reads TGCGCCAGCAGCCAAGTAGGTGGAAACACTGAAGCTTTCTTT.

The CDR3 region is CASSIYKGLDQPQHF. The DNA for the CDR3 is TGTGCCAGTAGTATATACAAGGGGTTAGATCAGCCCCAGCATTTT. V and J are TRBV19 and TRBJ1-5; perhaps TRBD1 as D (5 bases). CDR3 length: 15 amino acids. Deletions cut 2 bases from V and 5 bases from J, with 13 bases between. Germline-derived CDR1 and CDR2 are LNHDA and SQIVND (reference sequence). Variable domain in full (rest from reference TRBV19 and TRBJ1-5): DGGITQSPKYLFRKEGQNVTLSCEQNLNHDAMYWYRQDPGQGLRLIYYSQIVNDFQKGDIAEGYSVSREKKESFPLTVTSAQKNPTAFYLCASSIYKGLDQPQHFGDGTRLSIL.

The V call is TRBV6-6, the J call TRBJ2-2; TRBD1 is a possible D gene (5 bases). CDR1 and CDR2 from the germline V gene are MNHNY and SVGAGI (reference sequence). Trimming removed 6 bases from V and 1 base from J, with 6 bases in between. This CDR3 comprises 13 residues. In DNA form, the CDR3 reads TGTGCCAGCAGGCAGGGGAACACCGGGGAGCTGTTTTTT. It encodes CASRQGNTGELFF.

This chain uses TRBV7-9 with TRBJ2-7, with 10 bases identical to TRBD2. Germline V CDR1 and CDR2: SEHNR, FQNEAQ (reference sequence). CDR3 size: 17 residues. V was pared by 1 base and J by 3 bases, with 9 bases of the junction left unmatched. CDR3 sequence reads: CASSLVWLAGESYEQYF. In DNA, the CDR3 is TGTGCCAGCAGCTTAGTTTGGCTAGCGGGAGAAAGCTACGAGCAGTACTTC.

V gene TRBV7-2 combines with J gene TRBJ1-2, with TRBD1 matching over 9 bases. The CDR3 is made up of 15 amino acids. CDR1 is SGHTA, CDR2 FQGNSA, per germline. Trimming took 5 bases from V and 5 from J; bases not matched to a gene: 9. As DNA, the CDR3 is TGTGCCAGCAGCGCGACAGGGGGGAGGGTGTATGGCTACACCTTC. It encodes CASSATGGRVYGYTF.

The sample holds a few counts of this clone. The rearrangement links TRBV4-2 to TRBJ1-3; the D gene is possibly TRBD1 (5 bases). Deletions cut 5 bases from V and 0 bases from J, with 11 bases between. The CDR3 contains 15 residues. Per germline, CDR1 LGHNA and CDR2 YNFKEQ. CDR3 coding DNA: TGTGCCAGCAGCATGGGACGGAACTCTGGAAACACCATATATTTT. It encodes CASSMGRNSGNTIYF.

The V and J genes are TRBV5-4 and TRBJ2-5; D call uncertain. CDR3 length: 14 residues. V gave up 0 bases and J gave up 3 bases, with 9 bases separating them. Germline lookup yields CDR1 SGHNT and CDR2 YYREEE (reference sequence). The chain's CDR3 is CASSLGVAEETQYF. DNA for the CDR3: TGTGCCAGCAGCTTGGGGGTAGCTGAAGAGACCCAGTACTTC.

This clone was counted ten times or more. One end of the junction is discordant with germline, which a read error may explain. The chain has TRBV4-1 and TRBJ1-1, with D maybe TRBD1 (6 bases). In germline, CDR1 is MGHRA, CDR2 YSYEKL. This CDR3 region has 14 residues. In nucleotides, the CDR3 is TGTGCCAGCAGTAATGGACAGATGAACACTGAAGCTTTCTTT. It yields the protein CASSNGQMNTEAFF.

This clone came up a few times. The gene calls are TRBV9 and TRBJ2-1; 7 nucleotides agree with TRBD2. Germline V CDR1 and CDR2: SGDLS, YYNGEE. Trimming removed 3 bases from V and 2 bases from J; junction bases left unmatched: 5. CDR3 length: 15 amino acids. This CDR3 reads CASSAGTITYNEQFF. CDR3 nucleotide sequence: TGTGCCAGCAGCGCCGGGACTATTACCTACAATGAGCAGTTCTTC.

The V gene is TRBV5-1, the J gene TRBJ2-1, with D possibly matching TRBD1 (5 bases). Between the trimmed V and J ends, which lost 2 bases and 2 bases, there was a span of 8 bases. In germline, CDR1 is SGHRS, CDR2 YFSETQ. The length of the CDR3 is 14 residues. The CDR3 loop reads CASSFAGTYNEQFF. The CDR3 DNA reads as TGCGCCAGCAGCTTCGCAGGGACCTACAATGAGCAGTTCTTC.

The sample holds one count of this clone. The rearrangement uses TRBV18 and TRBJ2-1; TRBD1 might be the D (6 bases). The CDR3 is 15 residues long. V lost 3 bases, J lost 8 bases, and 17 bases lay in between. Per germline, CDR1 KGHSH and CDR2 LQKENI. The CDR3 reads CASSPPSIGGDEQFF. The CDR3 DNA is TGTGCCAGCTCACCCCCAAGTATAGGGGGAGATGAGCAGTTCTTC.

V is TRBV19 and J is TRBJ1-5; 8 bases match TRBD1. Germline V gives CDR1 LNHDA, CDR2 SQIVND (reference sequence). With V trimmed by 4 bases and J by 6 bases, 2 bases remained unmatched. The length of the CDR3 is 13 residues. The CDR3: CASSTQGAQPQHF. DNA for the CDR3: TGTGCCAGTAGTACCCAGGGGGCTCAGCCCCAGCATTTT. The full variable domain, in which reference TRBV19 and TRBJ1-5 provide the parts outside the CDR3, is DGGITQSPKYLFRKEGQNVTLSCEQNLNHDAMYWYRQDPGQGLRLIYYSQIVNDFQKGDIAEGYSVSREKKESFPLTVTSAQKNPTAFYLCASSTQGAQPQHFGDGTRLSIL.

This clone has just one count. The rearrangement joins TRBV18 to TRBJ1-2; a possible D gene is TRBD1 (5 bases). The CDR3 has 16 amino acids. V shed 3 bases and J shed 5 bases, with 19 bases lying between them. Germline V gene lookup returns CDR1 KGHSH and CDR2 LQKENI. The CDR3 sequence: CASSPTGDGLGYGYTF. Written as DNA, the CDR3 is TGTGCCAGCTCACCGACGGGGGACGGCTTAGGTTATGGCTACACCTTC.

The rearrangement links TRBV9 to TRBJ2-7, with 11 bases identical to TRBD1. With V trimmed by 4 bases and J by 3 bases, 3 bases remained unmatched. CDR1 is SGDLS, CDR2 YYNGEE, per germline. The CDR3 totals 14 residues. CDR3 region: CASSYGTGGYEQYF. DNA for the CDR3: TGTGCCAGCAGCTACGGGACAGGGGGCTACGAGCAGTACTTC.

This clone showed up just once. V gene TRBV19 combines with J gene TRBJ1-5, with TRBD1 matching 8 bases. Germline CDR1 is LNHDA and CDR2 is SQIVND (reference sequence). V lost 7 bases, J lost 6 bases, and 8 bases stayed unmatched. This CDR3 spans 14 amino acids. The CDR3 DNA reads TGTGCCAGTATCGAGGACAGGGCGGGTCAGCCCCAGCATTTT. Its translation is CASIEDRAGQPQHF. The full variable domain, rest sourced from reference TRBV19 and TRBJ1-5, is DGGITQSPKYLFRKEGQNVTLSCEQNLNHDAMYWYRQDPGQGLRLIYYSQIVNDFQKGDIAEGYSVSREKKESFPLTVTSAQKNPTAFYLCASIEDRAGQPQHFGDGTRLSIL.

The chain is built from TRBV28 and TRBJ2-7, with TRBD2 matching over 13 bases. This CDR3 is built from 15 residues. The junction had 2 bases not matched to a gene; V was cut back by 6 bases and J by 0 bases. Germline CDR1 MDHEN, CDR2 SYDVKM. The CDR3 DNA sequence: TGTGCCAGCAGACGGACTAGCGGGGGCTCCTACGAGCAGTACTTC. It is translated as CASRRTSGGSYEQYF. The variable domain in full, with the rest retrieved from reference TRBV28 and TRBJ2-7, is DVKVTQSSRYLVKRTGEKVFLECVQDMDHENMFWYRQDPGLGLRLIYFSYDVKMKEKGDIPEGYSVSREKKERFSLILESASTNQTSMYLCASRRTSGGSYEQYFGPGTRLTVT.

V is TRBV28 and J is TRBJ1-5; no clear D. V shed 6 bases and J shed 15 bases, with 18 bases lying between them. CDR3 length: 12 residues. Germline assignment: CDR1 MDHEN and CDR2 SYDVKM. CDR3 sequence: CASSQQPKGGHF. DNA of the CDR3: TGTGCCAGCAGCCAACAACCAAAGGGAGGGCATTTT. Looking up the rest from reference TRBV28 and TRBJ1-5 gives the full variable domain: DVKVTQSSRYLVKRTGEKVFLECVQDMDHENMFWYRQDPGLGLRLIYFSYDVKMKEKGDIPEGYSVSREKKERFSLILESASTNQTSMYLCASSQQPKGGHFGDGTRLSIL.